The entry below gives a single TCR beta chain sequence along with its context. Its antigen is currently unknown. TCRdb's copy holds only in-frame clones and misses some; the assay was immunoSEQ multiplex PCR. The table includes under 150,000 clones, 86% detected once. The sample belongs to a study of Ad26.COV2.S vaccination and SARS-CoV-2 variants. Broader study findings: It was reported that spike-specific CD8+ and CD4+ T cell responses were substantially broad after vaccination. Vaccinees displayed broader spike-specific TCR repertoires than placebo recipients. TCR breadth and depth analyses may have underestimated total T cell responses.

The length of the CDR3 is 13 residues. The germline gives CDR1 GTSNPN, CDR2 SVGIG (reference sequence). V lost 2 bases, J lost 3 bases, and 11 bases lay in between. The receptor was isolated from a human donor who had recovered from COVID-19. The source material was peripheral blood, sampled after recovery from COVID-19. This rearrangement joins TRBV30 to TRBJ2-7; no clear D gene. In DNA form, the CDR3 reads TGTGCCTGGAGTACGGCAGCCTACTACGAGCAGTACTTC. Amino acids: CAWSTAAYYEQYF. Supplemented by reference TRBV30 and TRBJ2-7, the full variable domain reads SQTIHQWPATLVQPVGSPLSLECTVEGTSNPNLYWYRQAAGRGLQLLFYSVGIGQISSEVPQNLSASRPQDRQFILSSKKLLLSDSGFYLCAWSTAAYYEQYFGPGTRLTVT.